These 8 T cell receptor beta chains originate from one sample sequenced in a study of blood T cell repertoires in COVID-19. Only in-frame clones appear in the TCRdb table, and some are missing; sequencing was by immunoSEQ multiplex PCR. The sample yields about 270,000 clones, around 89% seen once. The sequenced sample consisted of PBMCs or T cells enriched from blood (not recorded which). The source of these receptors is a woman under 30 who had recovered from COVID-19.

There are a few counts of this clone. The rearrangement joins TRBV5-4 to TRBJ2-3, with a possible D match to TRBD2 (7 bases). The V end was cut by 3 bases, the J end by 2 bases, with 13 bases between. This CDR3 has 15 amino acids. The germline gives CDR1 SGHNT, CDR2 YYREEE (reference sequence). The CDR3 sequence: CASSWSGGDTDTQYF. CDR3 bases: TGTGCCAGCAGCTGGTCGGGGGGCGACACAGATACGCAGTATTTT.

The chain combines TRBV5-1 with TRBJ2-6; D may be TRBD1 (5 bases). The CDR3 spans 17 residues. V lost 5 bases, J lost 0 bases, and 15 bases lay in between. Germline V CDR1 and CDR2: SGHRS, YFSETQ. The CDR3 sequence is CASSQGWVPSGANVLTF. The CDR3 DNA sequence: TGCGCCAGCAGTCAGGGTTGGGTTCCCTCTGGGGCCAACGTCCTGACTTTC.

The chain uses TRBV20-1 and TRBJ2-7; weak D call: TRBD1 (6 bases). There are 11 residues in the CDR3. The V gene lost 5 bases and the J gene lost 6 bases, with 11 bases spanning the gap. The V gene's germline CDR1 is DFQATT and CDR2 SNEGSKA (reference sequence). This CDR3 is CSAQGLFEQYF. The CDR3 DNA reads as TGCAGTGCTCAGGGGCTTTTCGAGCAGTACTTC.

The chain combines TRBV29-1 with TRBJ2-2; D is undetermined. The CDR3 consists of 13 residues. The V end lost 2 bases, the J end lost 4 bases, and 8 bases lay between the germline ends. Germline V gives CDR1 SQVTM, CDR2 ANQGSEA. CDR3 sequence: CSVERRSTGELFF. CDR3 DNA sequence: TGCAGCGTTGAAAGGCGGAGCACCGGGGAGCTGTTTTTT.

The CDR3 DNA reads TGTGCCACTGAGGACTGGAACTATGGCTACACCTTC. Amino acid sequence: CATEDWNYGYTF. The gene calls are TRBV19 and TRBJ1-2, with unresolved D. V shed 10 bases and J shed 2 bases, with 11 bases lying between them. The CDR3 consists of 12 residues. Germline CDR1 and CDR2: LNHDA and SQIVND (reference sequence).

The chain links TRBV12-5 to TRBJ2-7, with 7 bases identical to TRBD1. Germline CDR1 and CDR2: LGHNT and FRNRAP. J was trimmed by 5 bases and V by 9 bases; bases with no gene match: 10. The CDR3 runs 13 residues. CDR3 nucleotide sequence: TGTGCTAGCGGTGTGACAGGGACAAACGAGCAGTACTTC. This sequence encodes CASGVTGTNEQYF. The complete variable domain, with remaining parts taken from reference TRBV12-5 and TRBJ2-7, reads DARVTQTPRHKVTEMGQEVTMRCQPILGHNTVFWYRQTMMQGLELLAYFRNRAPLDDSGMPKDRFSAEMPDATLATLKIQPSEPRDSAVYFCASGVTGTNEQYFGPGTRLTVT.

The sample holds a few counts of this clone. The chain joins TRBV25-1 to TRBJ2-1; 7 bases agree with TRBD1. V lost 5 bases and J lost 5; bases outside the gene matches: 9. Germline V gene data show CDR1 as MGHDK and CDR2 as SYGVNS. The CDR3 has 15 amino acids. Here the CDR3 DNA reads TGTGCCAGCAGTTATAGGGTACAGGGGAACAATGAGCAGTTCTTC. Residues: CASSYRVQGNNEQFF. The entire variable domain, with the rest obtained from reference TRBV25-1 and TRBJ2-1, is as follows: EADIYQTPRYLVIGTGKKITLECSQTMGHDKMYWYQQDPGMELHLIHYSYGVNSTEKGDLSSESTVSRIRTEHFPLTLESARPSHTSQYLCASSYRVQGNNEQFFGPGTRLTVL.

The chain carries TRBV14 and TRBJ2-7; 8 bases agree with TRBD2. Germline loops: CDR1 SGHDN, CDR2 FVKESK. With 1 base clipped from V and 4 bases from J, the junction kept 6 bases outside the gene matches. The CDR3 extends over 15 amino acids. This CDR3 reads CASSQVAGGTYEQYF. As DNA, the CDR3 is TGTGCCAGCAGCCAAGTGGCGGGGGGAACATACGAGCAGTACTTC.